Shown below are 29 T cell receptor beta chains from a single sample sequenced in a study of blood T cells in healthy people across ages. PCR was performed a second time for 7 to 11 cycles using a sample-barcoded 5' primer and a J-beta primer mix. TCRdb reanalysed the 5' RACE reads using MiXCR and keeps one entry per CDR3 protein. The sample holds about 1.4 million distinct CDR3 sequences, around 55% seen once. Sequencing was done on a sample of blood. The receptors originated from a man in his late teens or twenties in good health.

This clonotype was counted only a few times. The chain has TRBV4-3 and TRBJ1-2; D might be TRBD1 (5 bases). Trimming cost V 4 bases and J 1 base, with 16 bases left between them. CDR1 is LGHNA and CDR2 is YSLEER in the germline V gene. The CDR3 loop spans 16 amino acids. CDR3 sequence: CASSPRQFNGNYGYTF. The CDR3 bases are TGCGCCAGCAGCCCTCGACAGTTTAACGGTAACTATGGCTACACCTTC.

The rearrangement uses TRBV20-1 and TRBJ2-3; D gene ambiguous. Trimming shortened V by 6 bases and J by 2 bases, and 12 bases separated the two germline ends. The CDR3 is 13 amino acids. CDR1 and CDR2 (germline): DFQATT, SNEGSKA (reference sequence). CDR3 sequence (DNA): TGCAGTGCACTGGCGGAGATCACAGATACGCAGTATTTT. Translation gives CSALAEITDTQYF.

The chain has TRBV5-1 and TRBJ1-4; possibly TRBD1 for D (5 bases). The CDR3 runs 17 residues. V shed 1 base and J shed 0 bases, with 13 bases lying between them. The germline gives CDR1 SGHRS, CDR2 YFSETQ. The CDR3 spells CASSLHLRQTTNEKLFF. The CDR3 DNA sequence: TGCGCCAGCAGCTTGCACCTCCGACAGACAACTAATGAAAAACTGTTTTTT.

CDR3: CASSLYDQGGYTEAFF. The DNA of the CDR3 is TGTGCCAGCAGCTTATACGACCAAGGAGGTTACACTGAAGCTTTCTTT. The V gene is TRBV7-6, the J gene TRBJ1-1, with D uncertain. Trimming removed 2 bases from V and 3 bases from J, with 16 bases in between. CDR1 is SGHVS, CDR2 FNYEAQ, per germline. This CDR3 region has 16 residues.

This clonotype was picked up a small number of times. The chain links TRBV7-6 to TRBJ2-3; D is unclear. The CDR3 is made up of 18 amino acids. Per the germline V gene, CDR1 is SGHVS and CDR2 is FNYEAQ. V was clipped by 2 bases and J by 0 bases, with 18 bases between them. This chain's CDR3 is CASSLNRWTTTSTDTQYF. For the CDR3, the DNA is TGTGCCAGCAGCTTAAATAGGTGGACCACCACTAGCACAGATACGCAGTATTTT.

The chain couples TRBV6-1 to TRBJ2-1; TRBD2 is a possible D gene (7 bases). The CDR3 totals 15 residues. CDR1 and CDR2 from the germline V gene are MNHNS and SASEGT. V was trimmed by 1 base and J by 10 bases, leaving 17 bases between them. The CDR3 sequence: CASSEVLGGPYEQFF. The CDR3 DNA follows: TGTGCCAGCAGTGAAGTATTGGGGGGGCCCTACGAGCAGTTCTTC.

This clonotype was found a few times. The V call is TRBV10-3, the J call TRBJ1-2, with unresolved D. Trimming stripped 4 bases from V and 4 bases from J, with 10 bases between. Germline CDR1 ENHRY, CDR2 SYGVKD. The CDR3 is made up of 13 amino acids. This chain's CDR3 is CAISGKTAYGYTF. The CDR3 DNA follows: TGTGCCATCAGTGGCAAGACCGCCTATGGCTACACCTTC.

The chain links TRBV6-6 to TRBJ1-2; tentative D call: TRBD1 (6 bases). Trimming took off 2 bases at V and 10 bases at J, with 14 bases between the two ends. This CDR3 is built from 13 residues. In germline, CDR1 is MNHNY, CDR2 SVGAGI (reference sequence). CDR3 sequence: CASSYGRDNDYTF. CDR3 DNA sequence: TGTGCCAGCAGTTACGGCCGGGACAATGACTACACCTTC.

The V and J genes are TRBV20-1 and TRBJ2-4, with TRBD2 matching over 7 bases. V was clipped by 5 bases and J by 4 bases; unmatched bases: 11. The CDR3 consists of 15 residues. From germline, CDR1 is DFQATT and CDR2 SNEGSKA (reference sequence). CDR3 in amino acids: CSAHLLGGGKNIQYF. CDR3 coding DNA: TGCAGTGCTCATCTCCTGGGGGGGGGAAAAAACATTCAGTACTTC.

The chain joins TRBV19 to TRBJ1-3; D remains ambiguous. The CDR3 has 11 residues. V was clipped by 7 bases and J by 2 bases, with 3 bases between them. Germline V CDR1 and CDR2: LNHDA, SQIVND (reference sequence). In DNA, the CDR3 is TGTGCCAGTATAACTGGAAACACCATATATTTT. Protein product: CASITGNTIYF.

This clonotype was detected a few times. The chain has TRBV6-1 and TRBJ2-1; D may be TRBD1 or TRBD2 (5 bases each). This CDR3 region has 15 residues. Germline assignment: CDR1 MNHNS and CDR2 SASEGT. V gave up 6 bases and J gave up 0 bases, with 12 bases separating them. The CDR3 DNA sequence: TGTGCCAGCAGCGATGAGGGGTACTCCTACAATGAGCAGTTCTTC. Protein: CASSDEGYSYNEQFF.

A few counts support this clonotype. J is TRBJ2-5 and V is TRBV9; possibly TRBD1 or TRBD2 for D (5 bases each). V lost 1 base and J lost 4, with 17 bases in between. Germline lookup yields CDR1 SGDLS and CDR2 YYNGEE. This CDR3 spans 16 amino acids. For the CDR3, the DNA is TGTGCCAGCAGCGTAATTAGTGCATTCGGGACAGAGACCCAGTACTTC. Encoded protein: CASSVISAFGTETQYF.

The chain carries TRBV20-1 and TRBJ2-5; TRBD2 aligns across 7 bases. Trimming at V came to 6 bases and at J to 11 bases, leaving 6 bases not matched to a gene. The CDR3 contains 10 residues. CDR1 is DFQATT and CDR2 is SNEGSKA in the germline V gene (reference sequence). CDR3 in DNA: TGCAGTGCGCCCGCGGGGGAGCAGTACTTC. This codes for CSAPAGEQYF.

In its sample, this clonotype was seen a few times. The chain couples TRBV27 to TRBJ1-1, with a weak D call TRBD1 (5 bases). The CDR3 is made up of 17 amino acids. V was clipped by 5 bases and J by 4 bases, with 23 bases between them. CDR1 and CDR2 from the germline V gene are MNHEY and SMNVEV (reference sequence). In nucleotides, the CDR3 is TGTGCCAGCAGTCCCCACCCGGACATCTATTCGGGCACTGAAGCTTTCTTT. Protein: CASSPHPDIYSGTEAFF.

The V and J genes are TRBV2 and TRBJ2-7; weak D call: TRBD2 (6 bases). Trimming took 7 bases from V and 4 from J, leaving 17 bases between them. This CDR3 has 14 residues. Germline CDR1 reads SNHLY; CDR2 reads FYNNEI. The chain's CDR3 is CASISRAGLYEQYF. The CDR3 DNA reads TGTGCCAGCATTTCGAGGGCGGGATTGTACGAGCAGTACTTC.

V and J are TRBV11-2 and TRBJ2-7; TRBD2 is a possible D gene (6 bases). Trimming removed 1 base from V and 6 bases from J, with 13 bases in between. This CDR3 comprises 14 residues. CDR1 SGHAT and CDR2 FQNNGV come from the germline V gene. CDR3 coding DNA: TGTGCCAGCAGCTTAGCAATCGGGGGACCCGAGCAGTACTTC. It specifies CASSLAIGGPEQYF.

The CDR3 coding sequence is TGTGCCAGCAGCTTAGAGGGGGGAATATCGAGCTACGAGCAGTACTTC. Its translation is CASSLEGGISSYEQYF. The genes are TRBV7-2 and TRBJ2-7, with D perhaps TRBD1 or TRBD2 (6 bases each). V was clipped by 1 base and J by 3 bases, with 16 bases between them. The length of the CDR3 is 16 residues. Germline assignment: CDR1 SGHTA and CDR2 FQGNSA. Combining the CDR3 with reference TRBV7-2 and TRBJ2-7 gives the whole variable domain GAGVSQSPSNKVTEKGKDVELRCDPISGHTALYWYRQSLGQGLEFLIYFQGNSAPDKSGLPSDRFSAERTGGSVSTLTIQRTQQEDSAVYLCASSLEGGISSYEQYFGPGTRLTVT.

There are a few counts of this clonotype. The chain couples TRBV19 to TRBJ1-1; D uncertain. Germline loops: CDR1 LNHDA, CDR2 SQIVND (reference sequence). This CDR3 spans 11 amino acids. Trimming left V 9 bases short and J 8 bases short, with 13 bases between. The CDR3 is CASRAGGEAFF. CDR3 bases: TGTGCCAGCCGAGCTGGAGGGGAAGCTTTCTTT. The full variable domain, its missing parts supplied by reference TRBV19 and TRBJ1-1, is DGGITQSPKYLFRKEGQNVTLSCEQNLNHDAMYWYRQDPGQGLRLIYYSQIVNDFQKGDIAEGYSVSREKKESFPLTVTSAQKNPTAFYLCASRAGGEAFFGQGTRLTVV.

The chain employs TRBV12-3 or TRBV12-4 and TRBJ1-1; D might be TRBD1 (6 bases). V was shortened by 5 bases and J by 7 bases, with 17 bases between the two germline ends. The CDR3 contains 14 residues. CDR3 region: CASSTGHQRFEAFF. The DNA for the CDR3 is TGTGCCAGCAGTACGGGACACCAACGATTTGAAGCTTTCTTT.

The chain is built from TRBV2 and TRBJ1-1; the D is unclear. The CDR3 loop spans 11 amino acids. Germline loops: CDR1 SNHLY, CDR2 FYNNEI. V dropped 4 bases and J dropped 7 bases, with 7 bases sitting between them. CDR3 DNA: TGTGCCAGCAGTGGCCCTCTTGAAGCTTTCTTT. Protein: CASSGPLEAFF.

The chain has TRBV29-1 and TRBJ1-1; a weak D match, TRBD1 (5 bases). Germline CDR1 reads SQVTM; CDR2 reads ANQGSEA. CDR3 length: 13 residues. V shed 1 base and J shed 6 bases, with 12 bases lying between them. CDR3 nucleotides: TGCAGCGTTGAAGGCGGGGGTTCCCCTGAAGCTTTCTTT. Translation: CSVEGGGSPEAFF.

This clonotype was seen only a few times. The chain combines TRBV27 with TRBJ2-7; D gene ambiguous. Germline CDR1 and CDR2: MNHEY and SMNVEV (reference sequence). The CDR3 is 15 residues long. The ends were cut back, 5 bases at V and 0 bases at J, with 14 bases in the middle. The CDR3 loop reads CASSPSTARSYEQYF. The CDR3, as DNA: TGTGCCAGCAGTCCCTCGACGGCGCGCTCCTACGAGCAGTACTTC.

This CDR3 reads CASSLDGTGGETQYF. The DNA of the CDR3 is TGCGCCAGCAGCTTGGATGGGACAGGGGGAGAGACCCAGTACTTC. This sequence joins TRBV5-1 and TRBJ2-5; the match to TRBD1 covers 11 bases. Germline V gives CDR1 SGHRS, CDR2 YFSETQ. CDR3 length: 15 amino acids. The V gene end was trimmed by 0 bases and the J gene end by 4 bases; junction bases not matched to a gene: 2. Drawing the rest from reference TRBV5-1 and TRBJ2-5, the complete variable domain is KAGVTQTPRYLIKTRGQQVTLSCSPISGHRSVSWYQQTPGQGLQFLFEYFSETQRNKGNFPGRFSGRQFSNSRSEMNVSTLELGDSALYLCASSLDGTGGETQYFGPGTRLLVL.

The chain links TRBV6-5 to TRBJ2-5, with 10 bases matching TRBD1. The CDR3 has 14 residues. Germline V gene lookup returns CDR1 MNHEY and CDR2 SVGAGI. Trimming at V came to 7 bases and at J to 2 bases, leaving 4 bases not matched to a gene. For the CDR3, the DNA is TGTGCCAGCAAGGGGGACAGGGGACAAGAGACCCAGTACTTC. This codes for CASKGDRGQETQYF.

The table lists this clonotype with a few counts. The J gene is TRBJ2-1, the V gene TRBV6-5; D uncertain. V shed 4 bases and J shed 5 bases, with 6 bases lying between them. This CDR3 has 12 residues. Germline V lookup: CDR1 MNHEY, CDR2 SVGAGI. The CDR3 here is CASSSDHNEQFF. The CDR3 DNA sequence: TGTGCCAGCAGTTCAGACCACAATGAGCAGTTCTTC.

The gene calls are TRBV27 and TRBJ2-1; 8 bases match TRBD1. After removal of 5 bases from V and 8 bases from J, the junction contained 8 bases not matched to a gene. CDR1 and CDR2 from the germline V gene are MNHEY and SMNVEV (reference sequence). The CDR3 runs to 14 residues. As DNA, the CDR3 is TGTGCCAGCAGTCCCTGGACAGGGTACCATGAGCAGTTCTTC. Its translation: CASSPWTGYHEQFF.

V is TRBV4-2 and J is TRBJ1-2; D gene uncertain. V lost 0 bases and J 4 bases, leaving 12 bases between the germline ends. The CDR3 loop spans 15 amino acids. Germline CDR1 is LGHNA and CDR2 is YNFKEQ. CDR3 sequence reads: CASSQDYPSGYGYTF. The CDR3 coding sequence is TGTGCCAGCAGCCAAGATTATCCCTCAGGCTATGGCTACACCTTC.

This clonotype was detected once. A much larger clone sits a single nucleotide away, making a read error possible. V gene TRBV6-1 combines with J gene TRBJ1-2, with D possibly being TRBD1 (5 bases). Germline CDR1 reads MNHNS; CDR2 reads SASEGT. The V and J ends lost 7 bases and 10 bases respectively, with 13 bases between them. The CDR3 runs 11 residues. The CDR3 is CASTRTHNYTF. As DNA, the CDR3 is TGTGCCAGCACCCGGACACACAACTACACCTTC.

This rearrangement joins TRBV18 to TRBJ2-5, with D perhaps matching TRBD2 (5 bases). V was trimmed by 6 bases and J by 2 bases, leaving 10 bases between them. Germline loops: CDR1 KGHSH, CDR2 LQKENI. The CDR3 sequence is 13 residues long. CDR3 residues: CASSAGVQETQYF. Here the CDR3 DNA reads TGTGCCAGCTCTGCCGGGGTTCAAGAGACCCAGTACTTC.